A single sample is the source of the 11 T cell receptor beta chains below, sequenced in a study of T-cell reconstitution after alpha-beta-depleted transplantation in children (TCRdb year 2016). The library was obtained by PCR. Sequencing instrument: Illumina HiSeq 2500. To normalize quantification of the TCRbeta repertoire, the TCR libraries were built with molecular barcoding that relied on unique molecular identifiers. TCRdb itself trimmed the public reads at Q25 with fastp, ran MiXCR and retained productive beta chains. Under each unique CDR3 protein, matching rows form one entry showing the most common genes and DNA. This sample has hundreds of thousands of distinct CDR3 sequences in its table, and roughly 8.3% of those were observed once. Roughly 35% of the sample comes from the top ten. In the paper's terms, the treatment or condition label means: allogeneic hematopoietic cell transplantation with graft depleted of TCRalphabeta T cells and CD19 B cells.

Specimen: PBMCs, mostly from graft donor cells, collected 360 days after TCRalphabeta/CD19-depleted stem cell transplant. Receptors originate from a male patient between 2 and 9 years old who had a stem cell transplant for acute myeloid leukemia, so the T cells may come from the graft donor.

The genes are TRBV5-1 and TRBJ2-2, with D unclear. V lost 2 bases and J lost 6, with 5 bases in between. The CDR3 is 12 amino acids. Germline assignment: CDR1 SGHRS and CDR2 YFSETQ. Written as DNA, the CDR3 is TGCGCCAGCAGCTTCGAATCCGGGGAGCTGTTTTTT. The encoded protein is CASSFESGELFF.

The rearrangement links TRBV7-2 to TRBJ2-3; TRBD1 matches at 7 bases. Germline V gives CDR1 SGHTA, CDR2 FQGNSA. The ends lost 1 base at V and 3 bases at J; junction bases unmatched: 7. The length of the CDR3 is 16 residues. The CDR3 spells CASSLVTGAGTDTQYF. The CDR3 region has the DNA TGTGCCAGCAGCTTAGTAACAGGGGCGGGTACAGATACGCAGTATTTT.

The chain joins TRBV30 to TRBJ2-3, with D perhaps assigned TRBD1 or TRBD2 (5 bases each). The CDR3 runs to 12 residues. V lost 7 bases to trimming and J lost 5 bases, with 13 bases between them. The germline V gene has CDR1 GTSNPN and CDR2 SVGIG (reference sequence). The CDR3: CASSRGGDTQYF. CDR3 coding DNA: TGTGCCTCGTCTCGGGGCGGAGATACGCAGTATTTT.

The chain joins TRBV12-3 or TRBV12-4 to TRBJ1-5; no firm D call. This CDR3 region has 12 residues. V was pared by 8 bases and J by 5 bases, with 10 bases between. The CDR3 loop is CASGSADQPQHF. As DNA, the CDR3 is TGTGCCAGCGGGTCGGCCGATCAGCCCCAGCATTTT.

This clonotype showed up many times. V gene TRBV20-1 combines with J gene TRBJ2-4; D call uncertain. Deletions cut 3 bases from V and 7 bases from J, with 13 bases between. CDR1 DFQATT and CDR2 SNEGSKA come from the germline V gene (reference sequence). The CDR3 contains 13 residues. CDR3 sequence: CSASYVGLNIQYF. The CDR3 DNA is TGCAGTGCTAGTTATGTAGGTCTGAACATTCAGTACTTC.

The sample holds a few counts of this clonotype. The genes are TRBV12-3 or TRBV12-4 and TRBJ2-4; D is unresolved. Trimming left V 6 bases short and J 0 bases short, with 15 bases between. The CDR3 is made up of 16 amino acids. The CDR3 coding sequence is TGTGCCAGCAGCCCCGTGCTCACCATAGCCAAAAACATTCAGTACTTC. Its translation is CASSPVLTIAKNIQYF.

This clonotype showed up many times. In DNA, the CDR3 is TGTGCCATGGGACAGGGGGCGAGGACCGGGGAGCTGTTTTTT. Its translation is CAMGQGARTGELFF. The rearrangement uses TRBV12-3 or TRBV12-4 and TRBJ2-2; 12 nucleotides match TRBD1. V lost 10 bases and J lost 5; bases outside the gene matches: 5. The CDR3 totals 14 residues.

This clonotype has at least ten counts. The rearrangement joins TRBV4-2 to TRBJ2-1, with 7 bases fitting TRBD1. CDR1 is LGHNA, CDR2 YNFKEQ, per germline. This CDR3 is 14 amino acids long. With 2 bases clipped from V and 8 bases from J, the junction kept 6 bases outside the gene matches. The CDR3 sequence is CASSQQGDSDEQFF. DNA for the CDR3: TGTGCCAGCAGCCAACAGGGGGATTCGGATGAGCAGTTCTTC.

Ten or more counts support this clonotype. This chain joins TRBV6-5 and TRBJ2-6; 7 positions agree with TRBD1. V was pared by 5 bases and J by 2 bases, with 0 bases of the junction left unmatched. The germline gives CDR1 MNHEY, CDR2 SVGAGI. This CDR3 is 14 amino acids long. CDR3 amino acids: CASSQGAGANVLTF. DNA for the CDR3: TGTGCCAGCAGTCAGGGGGCTGGGGCCAACGTCCTGACTTTC.

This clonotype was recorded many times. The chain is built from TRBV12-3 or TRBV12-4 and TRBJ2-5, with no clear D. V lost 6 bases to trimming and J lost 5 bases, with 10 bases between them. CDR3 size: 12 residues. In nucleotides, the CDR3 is TGTGCCAGCAGCATCTCGTGGGAGACCCAGTACTTC. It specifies CASSISWETQYF.

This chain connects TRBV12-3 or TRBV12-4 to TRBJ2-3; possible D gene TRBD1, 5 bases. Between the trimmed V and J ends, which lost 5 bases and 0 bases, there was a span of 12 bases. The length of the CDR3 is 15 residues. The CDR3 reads CASSRRQSSTDTQYF. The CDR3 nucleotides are TGTGCCAGCAGTAGGCGACAGTCTAGCACAGATACGCAGTATTTT.